This is a list of T cell receptor beta chains from one sample in a study of shared clonotypes between healthy human individuals. TCRdb's copy holds only in-frame clones and misses some; the assay was immunoSEQ multiplex PCR. Among about 2 million clones, approximately 94% were seen once, and the ten largest hold 0.9% to 1.5%. Source material: naive CD8+ T cells sorted from blood. The source of these receptors is a man between 18 and 29 years old in good health. Both conserved end residues are part of each CDR3. A D gene is named only where the DNA matches it firmly. Not all rows give a size; the values are once, few, many and, for expanded clones, a class.

d_gene: TRBD2; abundance: NA; v_gene: TRBV5-1; j_gene: TRBJ2-7; CDR3nt: TGCGCCAGCAGGGTGGGGGTATTATCCGGACTAGTTTCCTACGAGCAGTACTTC; CDR3aa: CASRVGVLSGLVSYEQYF
d_gene: NA; abundance: NA; v_gene: TRBV9; j_gene: TRBJ1-6; CDR3nt: TGTGCTAGCAGCGCCGGGACGGAAAATTCACCCCTCCACTTT; CDR3aa: CASSAGTENSPLHF
d_gene: TRBD2; abundance: once; v_gene: TRBV9; j_gene: TRBJ2-7; CDR3nt: TGTGCCAGCAGCTCTGGGACTAGCGGAGACCCCTACGAGCAGTACTTC; CDR3aa: CASSSGTSGDPYEQYF
d_gene: NA; abundance: NA; v_gene: TRBV30; j_gene: TRBJ2-7; CDR3nt: TGTGCCTGGACCCAGGGAAACTCCTACGAGCAGTACTTC; CDR3aa: CAWTQGNSYEQYF
d_gene: NA; abundance: once; v_gene: TRBV10-2; j_gene: TRBJ2-7; CDR3nt: TGCGCCAGCTGGGGGGGCAGGGGTGGGTACGAGCAGTACTTC; CDR3aa: CASWGGRGGYEQYF
d_gene: NA; abundance: NA; v_gene: TRBV11-1; j_gene: TRBJ2-1; CDR3nt: TGTGCCAGCAGCTTACTAGCTAACAATGAGCAGTTCTTC; CDR3aa: CASSLLANNEQFF
d_gene: TRBD2; abundance: NA; v_gene: TRBV13; j_gene: TRBJ2-1; CDR3nt: TGTGCCAGCAGCCGCATCAACTTTGGACTAGCGGATAACAATGAGCAGTTCTTC; CDR3aa: CASSRINFGLADNNEQFF
d_gene: NA; abundance: NA; v_gene: TRBV29-1; j_gene: TRBJ2-7; CDR3nt: TGCAGCGTTGGACAGGTTGGGGGGGGTTCCTACGAGCAGTACTTC; CDR3aa: CSVGQVGGGSYEQYF
d_gene: NA; abundance: NA; v_gene: TRBV4-1; j_gene: TRBJ2-3; CDR3nt: TGCGCCAGCAGCCAAGATCCCGGACTTCCTAGCACAGATACGCAGTATTTT; CDR3aa: CASSQDPGLPSTDTQYF
d_gene: NA; abundance: NA; v_gene: TRBV7-3; j_gene: TRBJ2-1; CDR3nt: TGTGCCAGCAGCCTCTGGACAAACAATGAGCAGTTCTTC; CDR3aa: CASSLWTNNEQFF
d_gene: NA; abundance: NA; v_gene: TRBV27; j_gene: TRBJ1-4; CDR3nt: TGTGCCAGCAGTTTAGGAGCAACTAATGAAAAACTGTTTTTT; CDR3aa: CASSLGATNEKLFF
d_gene: NA; abundance: once; v_gene: TRBV7-2; j_gene: TRBJ2-3; CDR3nt: TGTGCCAGCAGCTTAGCGGGGCAGGGTCGGACAGATACGCAGTATTTT; CDR3aa: CASSLAGQGRTDTQYF
d_gene: TRBD2; abundance: NA; v_gene: TRBV7-9; j_gene: TRBJ2-5; CDR3nt: TGTGCCAGCAGCTTTCCACGGGGGAGGGAAGAGACCCAGTACTTC; CDR3aa: CASSFPRGREETQYF
d_gene: NA; abundance: few; v_gene: TRBV2; j_gene: TRBJ1-1; CDR3nt: TGTGCCAGCAGCTGGCGGGGCCCCAACACTGAAGCTTTCTTT; CDR3aa: CASSWRGPNTEAFF
d_gene: NA; abundance: NA; v_gene: TRBV5-6; j_gene: TRBJ2-1; CDR3nt: TGTGCCAGCAGCTTGGGCTTGGCGGGGTACAATGAGCAGTTCTTC; CDR3aa: CASSLGLAGYNEQFF
d_gene: NA; abundance: NA; v_gene: TRBV29-1; j_gene: TRBJ2-5; CDR3nt: TGCAGCGTTGAACTCGCCGGACCGGGGACCCAGTACTTC; CDR3aa: CSVELAGPGTQYF
d_gene: NA; abundance: NA; v_gene: TRBV5-5; j_gene: TRBJ2-7; CDR3nt: TGTGCCAGCAGCCGGCTAGGGGGGCTAGTTAACTACGAGCAGTACTTC; CDR3aa: CASSRLGGLVNYEQYF
d_gene: NA; abundance: NA; v_gene: TRBV19; j_gene: TRBJ1-2; CDR3nt: TGTGCCAGTAGTGGGCAGGAAGACTATGGCTACACCTTC; CDR3aa: CASSGQEDYGYTF
d_gene: TRBD2; abundance: NA; v_gene: TRBV27; j_gene: TRBJ2-1; CDR3nt: TGTGCCAGCAGGACCGTAGCGGGTCCCTCCTACAATGAGCAGTTCTTC; CDR3aa: CASRTVAGPSYNEQFF
d_gene: NA; abundance: NA; v_gene: TRBV4-1; j_gene: TRBJ2-1; CDR3nt: TGCGCCAGCAGCCAAGAAAGGCTATACGGTGAGCAGTTCTTC; CDR3aa: CASSQERLYGEQFF
d_gene: NA; abundance: NA; v_gene: TRBV19; j_gene: TRBJ1-5; CDR3nt: TGTGCCAGTAGTATACCTTCGGGGATGGGGAACAATCAGCCCCAGCATTTT; CDR3aa: CASSIPSGMGNNQPQHF
d_gene: NA; abundance: NA; v_gene: TRBV19; j_gene: TRBJ2-7; CDR3nt: TGTGCCAGTAGTATAGGTCGGGCCTACGAGCAGTACTTC; CDR3aa: CASSIGRAYEQYF
d_gene: TRBD1; abundance: NA; v_gene: TRBV5-5; j_gene: TRBJ2-7; CDR3nt: TGTGCCAGCAGCTTGGGGACAGGGGACGAGCAGTACTTC; CDR3aa: CASSLGTGDEQYF
d_gene: NA; abundance: NA; v_gene: TRBV7-9; j_gene: TRBJ2-5; CDR3nt: TGTGCCAGCAGCTCCCGCAGCTGGGGAGCACAAGAGACCCAGTACTTC; CDR3aa: CASSSRSWGAQETQYF
d_gene: NA; abundance: once; v_gene: TRBV7-9; j_gene: TRBJ2-7; CDR3nt: TGTGCCAGCAGCCCCCCCGGGCCCGCAGGCTACGAGCAGTACTTC; CDR3aa: CASSPPGPAGYEQYF
d_gene: NA; abundance: once; v_gene: TRBV7-3; j_gene: TRBJ1-1; CDR3nt: TGTGCCAGCAGCCGCGGCGGATACACTGAAGCTTTCTTT; CDR3aa: CASSRGGYTEAFF
d_gene: NA; abundance: NA; v_gene: TRBV13; j_gene: TRBJ1-1; CDR3nt: TGTGCCAGCAGCTTAGGGGGACAACCGAACTTGAACACTGAAGCTTTCTTT; CDR3aa: CASSLGGQPNLNTEAFF
d_gene: NA; abundance: NA; v_gene: TRBV28; j_gene: TRBJ2-7; CDR3nt: TGTGCCAGCAGTTTGCCAGGGAGCTACGAGCAGTACTTC; CDR3aa: CASSLPGSYEQYF
d_gene: NA; abundance: few; v_gene: TRBV23-1; j_gene: TRBJ1-2; CDR3nt: TGCGCCAGCAGTCCCATGGGTAAGGAGTTCTTAAACTATGGCTACACCTTC; CDR3aa: CASSPMGKEFLNYGYTF
d_gene: NA; abundance: few; v_gene: TRBV10-3; j_gene: TRBJ1-2; CDR3nt: TGTGCCATCAGTTATGGGGACGCTTCTAGGGGCTACACCTTC; CDR3aa: CAISYGDASRGYTF
d_gene: TRBD1; abundance: NA; v_gene: TRBV9; j_gene: TRBJ1-4; CDR3nt: TGTGCCAGCAGCGCGGACAGGCCGGAAAAACTGTTTTTT; CDR3aa: CASSADRPEKLFF
d_gene: TRBD1; abundance: NA; v_gene: TRBV7-9; j_gene: TRBJ2-1; CDR3nt: TGTGCCAGCAGCTCCCGACAGGGGGCGCGGAATGAGCAGTTCTTC; CDR3aa: CASSSRQGARNEQFF